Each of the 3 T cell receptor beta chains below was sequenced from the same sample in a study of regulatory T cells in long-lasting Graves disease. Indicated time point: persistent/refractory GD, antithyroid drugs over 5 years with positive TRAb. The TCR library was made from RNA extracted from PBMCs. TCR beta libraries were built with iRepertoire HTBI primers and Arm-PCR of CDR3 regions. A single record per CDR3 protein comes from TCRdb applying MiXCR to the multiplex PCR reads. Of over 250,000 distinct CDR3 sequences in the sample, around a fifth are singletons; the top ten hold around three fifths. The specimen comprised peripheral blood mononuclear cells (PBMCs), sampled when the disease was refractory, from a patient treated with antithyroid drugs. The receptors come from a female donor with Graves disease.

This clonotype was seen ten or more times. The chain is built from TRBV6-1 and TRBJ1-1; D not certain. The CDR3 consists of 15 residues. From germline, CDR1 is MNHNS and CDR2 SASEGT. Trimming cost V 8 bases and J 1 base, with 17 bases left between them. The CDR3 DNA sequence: TGTGCCAGCCTCCGGGAGGAAGGGCAGAACACTGAAGCTTTCTTT. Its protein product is CASLREEGQNTEAFF.

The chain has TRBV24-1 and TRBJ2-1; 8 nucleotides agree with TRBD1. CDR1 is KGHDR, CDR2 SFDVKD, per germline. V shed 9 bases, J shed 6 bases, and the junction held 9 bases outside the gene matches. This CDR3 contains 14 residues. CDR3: CATAVQGGPNEQFF. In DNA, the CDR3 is TGTGCCACCGCAGTACAGGGGGGCCCCAATGAGCAGTTCTTC.

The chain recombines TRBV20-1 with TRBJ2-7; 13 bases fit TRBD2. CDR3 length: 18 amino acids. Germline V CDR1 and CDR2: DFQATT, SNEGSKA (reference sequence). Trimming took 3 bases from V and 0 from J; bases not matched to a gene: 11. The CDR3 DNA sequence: TGCAGTGCTAGTGCGACTAGCGGGAGGAGAACAAGCTCCTACGAGCAGTACTTC. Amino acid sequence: CSASATSGRRTSSYEQYF.